The subject of this entry is one T cell receptor (beta chain). The protocol was immunoSEQ multiplex PCR, while the TCRdb copy is restricted to in-frame clones and leaves out a portion. The sample includes tens of thousands of clones, approximately 93% of them seen just once. This sample is part of a study of a mutant IDH1 vaccine in newly diagnosed glioma. The time point here: baseline, week 1 (first vaccination visit). Stated treatment: pre-vaccination baseline after standard-of-care therapy. The germline V gene encodes CDR1 ENHRY and CDR2 SYGVKD. CDR3 length equals 14 residues. V lost 2 bases to trimming and J lost 1 base, with 8 bases between them.

V is TRBV10-3 and J is TRBJ1-1; no firm D call. This sequence was found in a man younger than 40 with glioma. The source was PBMCs, collected from a glioma patient treated with radiotherapy, temozolomide or both. The CDR3 DNA reads as TGTGCCATCAGTGAGGATGGTAGGAACACTGAAGCTTTCTTT. Protein product: CAISEDGRNTEAFF.